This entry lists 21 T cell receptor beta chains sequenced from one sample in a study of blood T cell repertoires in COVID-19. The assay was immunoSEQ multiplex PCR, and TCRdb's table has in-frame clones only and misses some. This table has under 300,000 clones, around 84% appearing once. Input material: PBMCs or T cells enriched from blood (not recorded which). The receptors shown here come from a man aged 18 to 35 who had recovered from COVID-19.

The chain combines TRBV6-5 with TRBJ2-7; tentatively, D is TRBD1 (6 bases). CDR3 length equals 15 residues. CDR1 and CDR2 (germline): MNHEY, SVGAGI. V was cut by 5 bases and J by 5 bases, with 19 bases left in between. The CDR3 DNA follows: TGTGCCAGCAGTCCCCCCCGCTCTCGACAGGACGAGCAGTACTTC. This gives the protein CASSPPRSRQDEQYF.

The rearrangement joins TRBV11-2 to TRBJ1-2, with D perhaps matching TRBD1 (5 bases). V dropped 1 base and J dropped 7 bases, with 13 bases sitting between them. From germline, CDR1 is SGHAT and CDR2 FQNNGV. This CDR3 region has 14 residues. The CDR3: CASSLAGGSSGYTF. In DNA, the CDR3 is TGTGCCAGCAGCTTAGCGGGGGGGAGTTCTGGCTACACCTTC.

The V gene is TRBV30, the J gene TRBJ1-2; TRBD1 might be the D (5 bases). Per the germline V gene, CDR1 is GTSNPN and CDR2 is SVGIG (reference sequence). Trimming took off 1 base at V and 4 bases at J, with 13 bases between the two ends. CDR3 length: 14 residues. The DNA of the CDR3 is TGTGCCTGGAGTGAAGAGGGGAGGTTCTATGGCTACACCTTC. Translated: CAWSEEGRFYGYTF.

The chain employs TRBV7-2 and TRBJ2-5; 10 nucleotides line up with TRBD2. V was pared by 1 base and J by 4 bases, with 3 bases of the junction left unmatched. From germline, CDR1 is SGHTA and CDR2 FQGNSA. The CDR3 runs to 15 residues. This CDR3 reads CASSLGPSGGETQYF. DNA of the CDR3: TGTGCCAGCAGCTTAGGTCCTAGCGGGGGAGAGACCCAGTACTTC.

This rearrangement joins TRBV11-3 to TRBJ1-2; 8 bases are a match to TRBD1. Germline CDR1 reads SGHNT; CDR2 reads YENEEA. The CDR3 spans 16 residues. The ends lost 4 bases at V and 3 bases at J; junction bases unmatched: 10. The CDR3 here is CASSSDPGQGDYGYTF. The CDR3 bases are TGTGCCAGCAGCTCTGATCCCGGACAGGGTGACTATGGCTACACCTTC.

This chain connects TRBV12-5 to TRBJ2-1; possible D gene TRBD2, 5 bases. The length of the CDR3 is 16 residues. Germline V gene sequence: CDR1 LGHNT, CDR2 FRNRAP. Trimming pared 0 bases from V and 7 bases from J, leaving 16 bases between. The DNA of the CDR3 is TGTGCTAGTGGTTTGGTACTAGGTCAGTTTGGGAATGAGCAGTTCTTC. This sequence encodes CASGLVLGQFGNEQFF.

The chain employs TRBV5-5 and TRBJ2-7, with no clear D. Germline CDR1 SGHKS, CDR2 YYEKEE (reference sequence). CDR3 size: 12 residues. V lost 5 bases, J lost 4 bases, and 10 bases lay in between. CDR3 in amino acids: CASSSSFYEQYF. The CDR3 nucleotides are TGTGCCAGCAGTTCCTCCTTTTACGAGCAGTACTTC.

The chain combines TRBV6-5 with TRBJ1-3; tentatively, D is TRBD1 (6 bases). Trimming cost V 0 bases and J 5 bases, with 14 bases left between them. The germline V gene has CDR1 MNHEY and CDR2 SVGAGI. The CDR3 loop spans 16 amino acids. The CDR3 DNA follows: TGTGCCAGCAGTTACTCGATGGGCAGGGGACGAAACACCATATATTTT. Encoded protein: CASSYSMGRGRNTIYF.

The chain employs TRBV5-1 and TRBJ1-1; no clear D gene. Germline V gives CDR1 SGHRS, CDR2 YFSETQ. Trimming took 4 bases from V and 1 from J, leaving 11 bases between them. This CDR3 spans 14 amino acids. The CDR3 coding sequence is TGCGCCAGCAGCGCGGGCAGTGCGAACACTGAAGCTTTCTTT. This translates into CASSAGSANTEAFF.

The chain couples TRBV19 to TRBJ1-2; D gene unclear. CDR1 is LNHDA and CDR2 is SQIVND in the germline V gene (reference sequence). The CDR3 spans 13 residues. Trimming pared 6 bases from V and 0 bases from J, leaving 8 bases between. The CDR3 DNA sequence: TGTGCCAGTAGCACAGCTACTAACTATGGCTACACCTTC. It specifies CASSTATNYGYTF.

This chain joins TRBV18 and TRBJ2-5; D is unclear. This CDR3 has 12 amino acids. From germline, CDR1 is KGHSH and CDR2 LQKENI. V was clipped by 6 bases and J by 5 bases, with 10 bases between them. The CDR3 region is CASSRSRETQYF. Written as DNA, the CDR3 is TGTGCCAGCTCGAGATCTAGGGAGACCCAGTACTTC.

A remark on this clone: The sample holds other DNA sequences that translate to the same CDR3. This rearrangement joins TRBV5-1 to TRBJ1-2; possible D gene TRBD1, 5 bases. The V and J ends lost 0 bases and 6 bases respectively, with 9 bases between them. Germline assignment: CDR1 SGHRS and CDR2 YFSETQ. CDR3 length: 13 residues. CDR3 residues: CASSLGQGDGYTF. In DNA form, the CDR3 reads TGCGCCAGCAGCTTGGGGCAGGGTGATGGCTACACCTTC. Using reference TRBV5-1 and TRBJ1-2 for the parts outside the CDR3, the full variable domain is KAGVTQTPRYLIKTRGQQVTLSCSPISGHRSVSWYQQTPGQGLQFLFEYFSETQRNKGNFPGRFSGRQFSNSRSEMNVSTLELGDSALYLCASSLGQGDGYTFGSGTRLTVV.

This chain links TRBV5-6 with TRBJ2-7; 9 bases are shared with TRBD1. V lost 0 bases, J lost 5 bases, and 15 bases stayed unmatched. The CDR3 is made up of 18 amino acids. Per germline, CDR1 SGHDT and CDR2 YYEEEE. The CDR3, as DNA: TGTGCCAGCAGCTTGGGAGGGACAGGGATTAGTTGGGTCAACGAGCAGTACTTC. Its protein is CASSLGGTGISWVNEQYF.

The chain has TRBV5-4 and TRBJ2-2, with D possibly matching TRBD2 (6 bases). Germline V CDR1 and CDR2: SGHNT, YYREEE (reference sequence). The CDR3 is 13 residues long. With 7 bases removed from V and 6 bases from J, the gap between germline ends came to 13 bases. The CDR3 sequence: CASAAGWAGELFF. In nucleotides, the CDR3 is TGTGCCAGCGCCGCGGGGTGGGCCGGGGAGCTGTTTTTT.

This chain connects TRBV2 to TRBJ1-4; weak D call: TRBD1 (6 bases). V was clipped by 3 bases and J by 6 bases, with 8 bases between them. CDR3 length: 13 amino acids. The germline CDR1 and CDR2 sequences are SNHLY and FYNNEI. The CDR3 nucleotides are TGTGCCAGCAGTGACGAGGGGGATGAAAAACTGTTTTTT. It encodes CASSDEGDEKLFF.

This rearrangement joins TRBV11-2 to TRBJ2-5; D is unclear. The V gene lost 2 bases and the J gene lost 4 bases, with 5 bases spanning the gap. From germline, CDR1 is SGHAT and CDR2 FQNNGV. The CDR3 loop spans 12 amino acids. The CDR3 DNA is TGTGCCAGCAGCTTACTCTTAGAGACCCAGTACTTC. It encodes CASSLLLETQYF.

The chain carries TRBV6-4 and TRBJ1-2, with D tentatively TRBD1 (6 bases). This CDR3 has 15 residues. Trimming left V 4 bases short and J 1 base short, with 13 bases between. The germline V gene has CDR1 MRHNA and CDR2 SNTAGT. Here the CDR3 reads CASSAGQDNNYGYTF. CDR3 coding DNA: TGTGCCAGCAGTGCGGGACAAGATAATAACTATGGCTACACCTTC.

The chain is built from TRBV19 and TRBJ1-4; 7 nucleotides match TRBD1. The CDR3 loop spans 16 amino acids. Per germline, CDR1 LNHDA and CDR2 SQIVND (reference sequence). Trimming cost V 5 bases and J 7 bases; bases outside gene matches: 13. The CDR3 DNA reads TGTGCCAGTAGTCCGTCTCGACAGGGTCGGAGTGAAAAACTGTTTTTT. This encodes CASSPSRQGRSEKLFF.

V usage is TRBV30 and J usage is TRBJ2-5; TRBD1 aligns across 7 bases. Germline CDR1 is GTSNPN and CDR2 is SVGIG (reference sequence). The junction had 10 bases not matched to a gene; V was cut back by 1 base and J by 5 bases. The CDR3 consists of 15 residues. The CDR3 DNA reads TGTGCCTGGAGTGGGTTAAGGGGGCTAGGTGAGACCCAGTACTTC. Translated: CAWSGLRGLGETQYF.

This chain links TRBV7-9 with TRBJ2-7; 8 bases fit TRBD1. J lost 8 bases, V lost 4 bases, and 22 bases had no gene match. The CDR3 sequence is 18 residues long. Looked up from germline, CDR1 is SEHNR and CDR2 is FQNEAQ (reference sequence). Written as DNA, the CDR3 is TGTGCCAGCAGCTCCCGTATGAAGTCAGGGGGCATCTTCGGGCAGCAGTACTTC. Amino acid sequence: CASSSRMKSGGIFGQQYF.

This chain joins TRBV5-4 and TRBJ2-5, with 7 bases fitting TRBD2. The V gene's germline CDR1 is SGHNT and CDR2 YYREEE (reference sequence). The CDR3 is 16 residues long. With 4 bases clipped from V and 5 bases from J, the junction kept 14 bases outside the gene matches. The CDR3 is CASSAGSLAALETQYF. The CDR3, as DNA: TGTGCCAGCAGCGCCGGATCTCTAGCGGCCTTGGAGACCCAGTACTTC.